This T cell receptor (beta chain) is drawn from a study of blood T cell repertoires in COVID-19 (dated by TCRdb to 2019 to 2021). Broadly, across the study: Samples covering the acute and convalescent phases of COVID-19 were provided by collaborators in the United States, Italy and Spain. The material from the prospective study consisted of cDNA or gDNA derived from T cells, B-cell-depleted T cells, or PBMCs. Subjects who had been exposed to COVID-19, were actively infected with it, or had recovered from it provided the deeply sampled blood TCRbeta repertoires that made up the dataset. The repertoires were made available in a free public database intended to serve as a resource for research on the immune response to SARS-CoV-2. Samples came from the ongoing ImmuneRACE study (first 160 participants) plus 1,254 subjects from 6 global collaborators. Sample metadata almost always included a de-identified subject ID, COVID-19 status, age in years and sex. Where available, HLA class I and class II types were obtained from metadata supplied by the sample provider rather than from assay-based typing.

Broader findings and caveats from the paper: How much clinical and demographic metadata was included differed by source and by participant, and the metadata was provided uncurated.

CDR1 and CDR2 are drawn from the germline V gene: SGHDT, YYEEEE. The CDR3 runs 17 amino acids, cysteine and phenylalanine included. Only the CDR3 region is kept as DNA, spanning 51 bases read in frame from base 1. Between the V and J ends, shortened by 4 bases and 5 bases respectively, the junction contains 25 bases. About this clone: The clone's antigen remains unknown. No per-base quality is available; no much larger clone lies one base away.

In the prospective study, participants were about 18 to 95 years old, resided in under 30 geographic areas of the United States, and were enrolled through a virtual design. In the prospective study, participants were assigned to cohorts based on the clinical history participants reported in a screening survey and a study questionnaire. Each participant in the prospective study had whole blood, serum and a nasopharyngeal or oropharyngeal swab collected by mobile phlebotomists. Additional blood draws and questionnaires over an approximately 2-month period could optionally be provided by prospective study participants. Blood samples from the prospective study were shipped frozen or at room temperature prior to DNA extraction. TCRbeta CDR3 regions were amplified from genomic DNA using the immunoSEQ Assay, a bias-controlled multiplex PCR. Per the authors' processing: The number of nucleated cells in each sample was estimated by amplification of reference gene primers within the assay. To quantify the absolute abundance of each unique TCRbeta CDR3 rearrangement, sequence reads were collapsed and filtered. For each sample, productive Simpson clonality was calculated by taking the square root of Simpson's diversity index across productive rearrangements. TCRdb retrieved this table from immuneACCESS and kept in-frame rearrangements only. Not all clones are present; in checked studies, unresolved V genes account for under half, and no reason is known for the remainder. V and J calls and clone size follow that table, whereas D and trimming were derived from the DNA. Here the sample has approximately 250,000 clones; over 80% occur a single time. Clones ranked in the top ten supply approximately 4% of the sample.

The sequence links TRBV5-6 to TRBJ2-7; possibly the D gene is TRBD1, per 6 matching bases. Input material: PBMCs or T cells enriched from blood (not recorded which). This TCR was sampled from a woman aged 25 to 45 with acute COVID-19. The encoded CDR3 is CASSTRLRDTPLHEQYF. The bases read TGTGCCAGCAGCACTCGTTTAAGGGACACCCCTCTCCACGAGCAGTACTTC. Joined to the reference TRBV5-6 and TRBJ2-7 proteins, this CDR3 gives the full variable domain: DAGVTQSPTHLIKTRGQQVTLRCSPKSGHDTVSWYQQALGQGPQFIFQYYEEEERQRGNFPDRFSGHQFPNYSSELNVNALLLGDSALYLCASSTRLRDTPLHEQYFGPGTRLTVT.